These T cell receptor beta chains were read from a single sample in a study of cytomegalovirus exposure and HLA in healthy donors. Method: immunoSEQ multiplex PCR; TCRdb's copy keeps in-frame clones and lacks some. The profile shows some 330,000 clones, roughly 88% of them singletons. Sequencing input: PBMCs. All receptors come from a woman younger than 35 in good health and CMV-seronegative. The CDR3 runs from the conserved cysteine through the conserved F or W. The order of the fields is V gene, CDR3 length, CDR3 protein.

V: TRBV5-1
length: 16
CDR3: CASSFGPVAGGNEQFF

V: TRBV7-8
length: 16
CDR3: CASSPPRDRGADTQYF

V: TRBV6-5
length: 13
CDR3: CASSYSWHNEQFF

V: TRBV27
length: 15
CDR3: CASSFQREYTGELFF

V: TRBV29-1
length: 12
CDR3: CSVRRGLTEAFF

V: TRBV5-1
length: 17
CDR3: CASSLYQGASLNYGYTF

V: TRBV28
length: 14
CDR3: CASSLQGADYGYTF

V: TRBV5-6
length: 17
CDR3: CASSLVGTASQNTEAFF

V: TRBV13
length: 19
CDR3: CASSLGLAGAKSNTGELFF

V: TRBV5-1
length: 15
CDR3: CASRGALESTDTQYF

V: TRBV4-1
length: 13
CDR3: CASSQVRGNTIYF

V: TRBV6-1
length: 13
CDR3: CASSEAPGTEAFF

V: TRBV7-6
length: 13
CDR3: CASSLRDTNEQYF

V: TRBV11-3
length: 13
CDR3: CASSAGQGYEQYF

V: TRBV7-2
length: 15
CDR3: CASSRSSVETDTQYF

V: TRBV9
length: 20
CDR3: CASSNTGTSGRADSYNEQFF

V: TRBV2
length: 16
CDR3: CASSDRDSISTGELFF